These T cell receptor beta chains were read from a single sample in a study of regulatory T cells in long-lasting Graves disease. One entry per CDR3 protein, called by TCRdb with MiXCR from the multiplex PCR reads. This table has approximately 540,000 distinct CDR3 sequences, about 12% appearing once. The data also belong to a second study, concerning T cells in Graves' hyperthyroidism and ophthalmopathy.

Here the sequenced sample was peripheral blood mononuclear cells (PBMCs), taken at new diagnosis, from a patient treated with antithyroid drugs. Receptors originate from a woman younger than 45 with Graves disease. The CDR3 runs from the conserved cysteine through the conserved F or W. D genes are given only for firm matches. The size of a clone is reported for some rows only, either as once, few or many, or as a class for expanded clones.

v_call	j_call	d_call	clone_size	cdr3_aa	cdr3_nt
TRBV5-1	TRBJ1-2	NA	many	CASSAGTNYGYTF	TGCGCCAGCAGCGCCGGGACGAATTATGGCTACACCTTC
TRBV10-3	TRBJ2-3	TRBD2	many	CAISGTSGLSGADTQYF	TGTGCCATCAGTGGGACTAGCGGGCTAAGTGGCGCAGATACGCAGTATTTT
TRBV20-1	TRBJ2-7	NA	few	CRARSDEQYF	TGCAGGGCCCGGTCCGACGAGCAGTACTTC
TRBV4-3	TRBJ2-7	TRBD2	few	CASSREREWTSYEQYF	TGCGCCAGCAGCCGAGAGCGGGAGTGGACTTCCTACGAGCAGTACTTC
TRBV3-1	TRBJ1-5	NA	many	CASSPRDGNQPQHF	TGTGCCAGCAGCCCCCGGGACGGCAATCAGCCCCAGCATTTT
TRBV30	TRBJ1-1	NA	many	CAWSVTGRAFF	TGTGCCTGGAGTGTTACAGGGAGGGCTTTCTTT
TRBV10-3	TRBJ1-5	NA	many	CAISEAAVSNQPQHF	TGTGCCATCAGTGAGGCAGCAGTTAGCAATCAGCCCCAGCATTTT
TRBV28	TRBJ2-1	NA	many	CASSFLASYNEQFF	TGTGCCAGCAGTTTTCTCGCGAGCTACAATGAGCAGTTCTTC
TRBV7-3	TRBJ2-5	NA	many	CASSPGRAGYKETQYF	TGTGCCAGCAGCCCCGGGCGAGCAGGATATAAAGAGACCCAGTACTTC
TRBV3-1	TRBJ1-3	NA	few	CASSQVDGSGNTIYF	TGTGCCAGCAGCCAAGTGGACGGCTCTGGAAACACCATATATTTT
TRBV19	TRBJ1-5	NA	many	CASSMEGRVGQPQHF	TGTGCCAGTAGTATGGAGGGTAGGGTAGGCCAGCCCCAGCATTTT
TRBV20-1	TRBJ2-4	NA	many	CSAEMGAYIQYF	TGCAGTGCTGAAATGGGGGCCTACATTCAGTACTTC
TRBV30	TRBJ2-7	NA	many	CAWSEGGRQYF	TGTGCCTGGAGTGAAGGGGGACGACAGTACTTC
TRBV20-1	TRBJ2-5	TRBD2	many	CSAMSGSGETQYF	TGCAGTGCCATGAGCGGGAGTGGAGAGACCCAGTACTTC
TRBV5-1	TRBJ2-1	TRBD2	many	CASSSGLAGVWDEQFF	TGCGCCAGCAGCTCCGGACTAGCGGGAGTTTGGGATGAGCAGTTCTTC
TRBV7-8	TRBJ2-1	NA	many	CASSPEWESYNEQFF	TGTGCCAGCAGCCCGGAATGGGAGAGCTACAATGAGCAGTTCTTC
TRBV7-2	TRBJ2-1	NA	many	CASSSNRLVGEQFF	TGTGCCAGCAGCTCCAACCGACTAGTTGGTGAGCAGTTCTTC
TRBV6-1	TRBJ2-1	TRBD1	many	CASNRGPYNEQFF	TGTGCCAGTAACAGGGGACCCTACAATGAGCAGTTCTTC
TRBV15	TRBJ1-5	NA	few	CATSRDLRMNQPQHF	TGTGCCACCAGCAGAGATCTGAGGATGAATCAGCCCCAGCATTTT
TRBV6-2/TRBV6-3	TRBJ2-3	TRBD2	few	CASSYSIVAGLNTQYF	TGTGCCAGCAGTTACTCGATTGTTGCGGGACTAAATACGCAGTATTTT
TRBV2	TRBJ2-2	NA	NA	CAGRDRLDANTGELFF	TGTGCCGGCCGGGACAGACTAGACGCGAACACCGGGGAGCTGTTTTTT
TRBV12-3/TRBV12-4	TRBJ2-7	NA	many	CASSLRTAPSYEQYF	TGTGCCAGCAGCCTACGGACCGCACCATCCTACGAGCAGTACTTC
TRBV19	TRBJ1-1	NA	few	CASSIPFGDTEAFF	TGTGCCAGTAGTATACCGTTCGGGGACACTGAAGCTTTCTTT
TRBV20-1	TRBJ2-1	NA	many	CSARANLETNEQFF	TGCAGTGCTAGAGCCAACTTGGAAACCAATGAGCAGTTCTTC
TRBV6-5	TRBJ1-2	NA	many	CASSYIQGGSYTF	TGTGCCAGCAGTTACATCCAGGGCGGAAGTTACACCTTC
TRBV7-9	TRBJ2-3	NA	NA	CASSFSSPSTDTQYF	TGTGCCAGCAGCTTCTCTTCCCCCAGCACAGATACGCAGTATTTT
TRBV19	TRBJ1-1	NA	many	CASSIWEMNTEAFF	TGTGCCAGTAGTATTTGGGAAATGAACACTGAAGCTTTCTTT
TRBV28	TRBJ2-2	TRBD2	NA	CASSLFPGPGLAGTGELFF	TGTGCCAGCAGTTTATTTCCCGGACCGGGACTAGCGGGGACCGGGGAGCTGTTTTTT
TRBV4-2	TRBJ2-1	TRBD2	many	CASSGRETYNEQFF	TGTGCCAGCAGCGGGAGGGAGACCTACAATGAGCAGTTCTTC
TRBV13	TRBJ2-3	NA	once	CASSLGDSWGTDTQYF	TGTGCCAGCAGCTTAGGGGATAGCTGGGGCACAGATACGCAGTATTTT
TRBV20-1	TRBJ2-1	TRBD2	NA	CSARKGLAAYNEQFF	TGCAGTGCCCGAAAGGGGCTAGCGGCCTACAATGAGCAGTTCTTC
TRBV19	TRBJ1-5	TRBD1	NA	CASRDGTDNQPQHF	TGTGCCAGTAGGGATGGGACAGACAATCAGCCCCAGCATTTT
TRBV4-3	TRBJ1-2	TRBD1	many	CASSQDLGGTGVGGYTF	TGCGCCAGCAGCCAAGACCTCGGAGGGACAGGGGTGGGGGGCTACACCTTC
TRBV27	TRBJ1-2	NA	many	CASSPGVSLNYGYTF	TGTGCCAGCAGTCCGGGTGTCAGCCTAAACTATGGCTACACCTTC
TRBV11-2	TRBJ1-2	NA	many	CASSSPRRGGYTF	TGTGCCAGCAGCTCACCGCGGCGGGGAGGCTACACCTTC
TRBV30	TRBJ2-1	NA	few	CAWNRPRGAPYNEQFF	TGTGCCTGGAATCGGCCGAGGGGAGCCCCTTACAATGAGCAGTTCTTC
TRBV18	TRBJ2-1	NA	many	CASSPEGGGSVQFF	TGTGCCAGCTCACCAGAAGGAGGCGGCAGTGTGCAGTTCTTC
TRBV28	TRBJ2-4	TRBD1	few	CASSPSRGQGTNIQYF	TGTGCCAGCAGTCCGTCTCGGGGACAGGGGACGAACATTCAGTACTTC
TRBV7-9	TRBJ2-5	NA	many	CASSRTGQDQETQYF	TGTGCCAGCAGCCGAACTGGGCAGGACCAAGAGACCCAGTACTTC
TRBV6-2/TRBV6-3	TRBJ2-7	NA	many	CASSYGMGRISYEQYF	TGTGCCAGCAGTTACGGCATGGGGCGAATCTCCTACGAGCAGTACTTC
TRBV15	TRBJ1-6	NA	few	CATRQNNSPLHF	TGTGCCACCCGGCAGAATAATTCACCCCTCCACTTT
TRBV29-1	TRBJ2-4	NA	many	CSVTGQGNIQYF	TGCAGCGTCACGGGACAAGGGAACATTCAGTACTTC
TRBV28	TRBJ2-7	TRBD1	many	CASRPTGVGSYEQYF	TGTGCCAGCAGGCCTACAGGGGTGGGCTCCTACGAGCAGTACTTC
TRBV30	TRBJ1-2	NA	many	CALQGIEHYGYTF	TGTGCCTTACAGGGAATAGAGCACTATGGCTACACCTTC
TRBV2	TRBJ2-7	TRBD2	many	CASSLAGGGYEQYF	TGTGCCAGCAGCCTAGCGGGAGGAGGCTACGAGCAGTACTTC
TRBV29-1	TRBJ2-5	NA	NA	CSVWLGSGPQETQYF	TGCAGCGTATGGTTGGGTAGCGGACCCCAAGAGACCCAGTACTTC
TRBV28	TRBJ1-5	TRBD1	many	CASSAWTGVNNQPQHF	TGTGCCAGCAGTGCTTGGACAGGGGTGAACAATCAGCCCCAGCATTTT
TRBV28	TRBJ1-5	NA	many	CASSPYGDRNQPQHF	TGTGCCAGCAGTCCTTACGGGGACCGCAATCAGCCCCAGCATTTT
TRBV27	TRBJ1-2	NA	many	CASSPLGHGYGYTF	TGTGCCAGCAGTCCCCTGGGACACGGATATGGCTACACCTTC
TRBV29-1	TRBJ1-2	NA	few	CSVGFSRENGYTF	TGCAGCGTTGGGTTTAGCAGGGAAAATGGCTACACCTTC
TRBV11-2	TRBJ2-5	TRBD1	many	CASSLADRGQETQYF	TGTGCCAGCAGTTTAGCCGACAGGGGGCAAGAGACCCAGTACTTC